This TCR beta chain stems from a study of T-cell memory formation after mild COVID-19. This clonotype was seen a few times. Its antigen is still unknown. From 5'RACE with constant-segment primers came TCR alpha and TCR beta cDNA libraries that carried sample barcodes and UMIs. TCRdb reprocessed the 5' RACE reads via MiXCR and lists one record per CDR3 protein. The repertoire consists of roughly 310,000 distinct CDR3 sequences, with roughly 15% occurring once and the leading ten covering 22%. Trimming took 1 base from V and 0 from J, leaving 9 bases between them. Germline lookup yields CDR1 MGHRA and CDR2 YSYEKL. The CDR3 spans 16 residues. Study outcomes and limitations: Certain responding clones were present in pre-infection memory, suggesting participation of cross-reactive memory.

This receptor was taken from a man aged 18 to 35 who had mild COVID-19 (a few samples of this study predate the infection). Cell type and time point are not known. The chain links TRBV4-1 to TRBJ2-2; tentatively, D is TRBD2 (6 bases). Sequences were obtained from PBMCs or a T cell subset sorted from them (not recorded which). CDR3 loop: CASSQVGGPNTGELFF. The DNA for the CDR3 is TGCGCCAGCAGCCAAGTCGGGGGTCCGAACACCGGGGAGCTGTTTTTT.